This T cell receptor (beta chain) is drawn from a study of blood T cell repertoires in COVID-19. As for the study in general: Acute and convalescent COVID-19 specimens originated in the United States, Italy and Spain. Sources were T cells, B-cell-depleted T cells, or PBMCs; the material itself was cDNA or gDNA.

V trimming: 6 bases; J trimming: 4 bases; junction bases outside the gene matches: 7. The CDR3 sequence is 15 residues long. Looked up from germline, CDR1 is SGHVS and CDR2 is FQNEAQ. Original data processing: Researchers report that nucleated cell counts were estimated from reference gene primer amplification. Clones were read by immunoSEQ multiplex PCR, and TCRdb kept only the in-frame ones, dropping some. That table gives V, J and clone size, and the DNA gave D and trimming. Among roughly 70,000 clones listed, 80% to 90% were seen once. Sequenced input: peripheral blood. This receptor was obtained from a woman of 80 years or more with active or convalescent COVID-19. The genes are TRBV7-8 and TRBJ1-5; 9 nucleotides align to TRBD1. This chain's CDR3 is CASSSDRGENQPQHF. The CDR3 DNA reads TGTGCCAGCAGTTCGGACAGGGGCGAGAATCAGCCCCAGCATTTT.